This T cell receptor (beta chain) was identified during a study of blood T cell repertoires in COVID-19 (dated by TCRdb to 2019 to 2021). Regarding the research as a whole: The collaborator samples originated in the United States, Italy and Spain and spanned the acute and convalescent phases of COVID-19. The samples were drawn from two sources: the first 160 participants of the ongoing ImmuneRACE study, and fewer than 1,500 subjects contributed by 6 global collaborators. The prospective study material was composed of cDNA or gDNA derived from T cells, B-cell-depleted T cells, or PBMCs. The repertoires were made available in a free public database intended to serve as a resource for research on the immune response to SARS-CoV-2. HLA class I and class II types, where available, came from metadata supplied by the sample provider rather than from assay-based typing. A de-identified subject ID, COVID-19 status, age in years and sex were almost always included in the sample metadata. Subjects who had been exposed to COVID-19, were actively infected with it, or had recovered from it provided the deeply sampled blood TCRbeta repertoires that made up the dataset. General study outcomes and caveats: How much clinical and demographic metadata was included differed by source and by participant, and the metadata was provided uncurated.

The CDR3 goes from the cysteine to the phenylalanine over 13 residues. Just the 39-base CDR3 DNA is kept, in frame starting at base 1. Relative to germline, V is 5 bases shorter and J is 4 bases shorter, with 11 bases between their ends. For CDR1 and CDR2, the germline V gene lists SGHTA and FQGNSA. Participants in the prospective study were aged roughly 18 to 95 years, lived in some 24 United States geographic areas, and enrolled through a virtual design. In the prospective study, participants were assigned to cohorts based on the clinical history participants reported in a screening survey and a study questionnaire. In the prospective study, whole blood, serum and a nasopharyngeal or oropharyngeal swab were collected from each participant by mobile phlebotomists. Prospective study participants could optionally give additional blood draws and questionnaires over an approximately two-month period. Before DNA extraction, prospective study blood samples were shipped either frozen or at room temperature.

The immunoSEQ Assay, a bias-controlled multiplex PCR, was used to amplify TCRbeta CDR3 regions from genomic DNA. On the authors' methods: The number of nucleated cells in each sample was estimated by amplification of reference gene primers within the assay. To quantify the absolute abundance of each unique TCRbeta CDR3 rearrangement, sequence reads were collapsed and filtered. For each sample, productive Simpson clonality was calculated by taking the square root of Simpson's diversity index across productive rearrangements. TCRdb re-hosts the immuneACCESS table, in-frame sequences only. Its copies lack some clones; in the studies checked, an unresolved V gene accounts for under half of them, and the cause for the rest is not known. The V and J calls and clone size were taken over from that table, and D and trimming were inferred from the DNA. The table for this sample lists about 230,000 clones; around 89% of them were counted only once. 2.5% of the sample rests with the top ten.

Turning to this clone: The antigen it binds to is not known. No base quality values were provided; no much bigger clone lies one nucleotide off.

The sample consisted of PBMCs or T cells enriched from blood (not recorded which). The TCR originated in a woman between 35 and 50 years old with acute COVID-19. Recombination linked TRBV7-2 to TRBJ2-5, with the D gene too uncertain to name. The bases read TGTGCCAGCAGCCCTAGTCCTGGAGAGACCCAGTACTTC. Its protein reads: CASSPSPGETQYF.